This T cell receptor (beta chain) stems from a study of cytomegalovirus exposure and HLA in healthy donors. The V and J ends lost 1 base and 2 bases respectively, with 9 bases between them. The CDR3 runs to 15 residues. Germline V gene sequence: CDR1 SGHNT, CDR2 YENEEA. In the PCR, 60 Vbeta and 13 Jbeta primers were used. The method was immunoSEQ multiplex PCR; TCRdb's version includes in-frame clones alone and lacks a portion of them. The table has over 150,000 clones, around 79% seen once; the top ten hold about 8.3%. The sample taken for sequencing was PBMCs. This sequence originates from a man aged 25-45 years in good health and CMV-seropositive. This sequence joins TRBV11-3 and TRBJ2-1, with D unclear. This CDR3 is CASSLGQVPYNEQFF. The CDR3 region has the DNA TGTGCCAGCAGCTTAGGGCAGGTGCCCTACAATGAGCAGTTCTTC.